This T cell receptor (beta chain) was sequenced for a study of T cell repertoires in cytomegalovirus infection. TCRdb reanalysed the reads using MiXCR and keeps one entry per CDR3 protein. Of 150,000 to 200,000 distinct CDR3 sequences listed, roughly 27% were seen once; the top ten hold roughly 32%. The source material was PBMCs. The sequence came from a human donor in good health (CMV status not recorded). Some clones in this sample may be carry-over from other donors' samples.

In DNA, the CDR3 is TGTGCCAGCAGCGTAGAGGCAGGGGGCAAAAATGGCTACACCTTC. This translates into CASSVEAGGKNGYTF. The chain couples TRBV9 to TRBJ1-2; 8 positions agree with TRBD1. The CDR3 covers 15 residues. The V gene's germline CDR1 is SGDLS and CDR2 YYNGEE. The V and J ends lost 0 bases and 6 bases, in that order; junction bases with no gene match: 7.